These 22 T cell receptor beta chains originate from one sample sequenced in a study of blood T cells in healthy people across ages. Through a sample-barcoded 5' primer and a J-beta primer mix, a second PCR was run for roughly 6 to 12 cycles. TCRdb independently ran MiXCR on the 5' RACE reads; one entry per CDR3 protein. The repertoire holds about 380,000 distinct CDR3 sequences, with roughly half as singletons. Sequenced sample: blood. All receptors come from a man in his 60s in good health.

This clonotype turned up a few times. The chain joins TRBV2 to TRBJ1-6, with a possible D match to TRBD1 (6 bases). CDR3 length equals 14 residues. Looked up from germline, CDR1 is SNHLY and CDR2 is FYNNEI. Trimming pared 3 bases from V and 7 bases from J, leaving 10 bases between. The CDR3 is CASSDRTANSPLHF. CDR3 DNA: TGTGCCAGCAGTGACAGGACAGCGAATTCACCCCTCCACTTT. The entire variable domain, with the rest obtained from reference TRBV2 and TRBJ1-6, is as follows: EPEVTQTPSHQVTQMGQEVILRCVPISNHLYFYWYRQILGQKVEFLVSFYNNEISEKSEIFDDQFSVERPDGSNFTLKIRSTKLEDSAMYFCASSDRTANSPLHFGNGTRLTVT.

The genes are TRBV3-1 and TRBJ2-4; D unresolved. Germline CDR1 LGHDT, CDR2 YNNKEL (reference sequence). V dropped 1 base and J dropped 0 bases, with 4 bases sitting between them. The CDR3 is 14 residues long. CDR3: CASSQVVAKNIQYF. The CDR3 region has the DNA TGTGCCAGCAGCCAAGTTGTAGCCAAAAACATTCAGTACTTC.

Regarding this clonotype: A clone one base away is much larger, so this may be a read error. The DNA for the CDR3 is TGTGCCAGCAGCGTAGCTACGGGGAACTCCTACAATGAGCAGTACTTC. As protein: CASSVATGNSYNEQYF. The J gene is TRBJ2-1, the V gene TRBV9, with a possible D match to TRBD2 (5 bases). TRBJ2-7 explains the end of the DNA better; the J call may be wrong. This CDR3 is 16 amino acids long. Germline V gene sequence: CDR1 SGDLS, CDR2 YYNGEE.

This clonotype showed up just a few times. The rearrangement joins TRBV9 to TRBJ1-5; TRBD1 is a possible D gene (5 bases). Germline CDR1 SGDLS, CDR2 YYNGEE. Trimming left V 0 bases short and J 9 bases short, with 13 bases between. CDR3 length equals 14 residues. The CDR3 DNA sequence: TGTGCCAGCAGCGTAGGGGACGGCCTAGGGCCCCAGCATTTT. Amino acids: CASSVGDGLGPQHF.

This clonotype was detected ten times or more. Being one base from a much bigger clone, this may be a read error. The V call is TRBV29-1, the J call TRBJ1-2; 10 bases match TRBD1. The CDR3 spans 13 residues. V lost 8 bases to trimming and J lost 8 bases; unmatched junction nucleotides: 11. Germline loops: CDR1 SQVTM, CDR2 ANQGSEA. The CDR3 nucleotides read TGCAGCTGGAGGACAGGGGGGAGTGGCGGCTACACCTTC. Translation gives CSWRTGGSGGYTF.

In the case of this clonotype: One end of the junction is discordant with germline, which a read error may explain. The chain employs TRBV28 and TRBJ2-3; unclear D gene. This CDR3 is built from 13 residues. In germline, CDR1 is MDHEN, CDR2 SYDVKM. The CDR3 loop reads CASSLPAQDTRYF. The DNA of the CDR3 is TGTGCCAGCAGTCTACCAGCGCAAGATACGCGGTATTTT.

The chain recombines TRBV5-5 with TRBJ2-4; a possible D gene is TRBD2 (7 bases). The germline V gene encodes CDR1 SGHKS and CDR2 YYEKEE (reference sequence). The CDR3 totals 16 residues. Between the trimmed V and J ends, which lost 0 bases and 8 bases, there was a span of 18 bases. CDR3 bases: TGTGCCAGCAGCTTGGGTCCAGGGGAGGGTATGGACATTCAGTACTTC. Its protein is CASSLGPGEGMDIQYF.

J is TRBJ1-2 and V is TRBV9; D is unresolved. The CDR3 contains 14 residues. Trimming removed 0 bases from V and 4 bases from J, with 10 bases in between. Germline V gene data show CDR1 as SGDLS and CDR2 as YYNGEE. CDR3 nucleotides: TGTGCCAGCAGCGTAGATGGGTACGGCTATGGCTACACCTTC. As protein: CASSVDGYGYGYTF.

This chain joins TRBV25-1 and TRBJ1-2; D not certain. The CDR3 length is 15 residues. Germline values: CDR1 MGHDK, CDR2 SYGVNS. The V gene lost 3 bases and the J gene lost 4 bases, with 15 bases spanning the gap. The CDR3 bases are TGTGCCAGCAGTGATCCCCGTGGACTTACCTATGGCTACACCTTC. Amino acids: CASSDPRGLTYGYTF.

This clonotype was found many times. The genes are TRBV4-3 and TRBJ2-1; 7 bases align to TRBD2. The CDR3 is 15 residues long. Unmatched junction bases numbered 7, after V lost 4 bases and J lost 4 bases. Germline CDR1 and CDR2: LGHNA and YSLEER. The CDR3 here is CASSPPSGEYNEQFF. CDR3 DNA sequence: TGCGCCAGCAGCCCCCCGAGCGGGGAATACAATGAGCAGTTCTTC.

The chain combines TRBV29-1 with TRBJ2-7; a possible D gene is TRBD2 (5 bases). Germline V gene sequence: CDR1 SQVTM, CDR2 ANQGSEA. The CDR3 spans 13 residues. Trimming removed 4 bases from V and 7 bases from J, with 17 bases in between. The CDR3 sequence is CSVAFLLAREQYF. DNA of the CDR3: TGCAGCGTTGCGTTTTTGCTAGCTCGGGAGCAGTACTTC.

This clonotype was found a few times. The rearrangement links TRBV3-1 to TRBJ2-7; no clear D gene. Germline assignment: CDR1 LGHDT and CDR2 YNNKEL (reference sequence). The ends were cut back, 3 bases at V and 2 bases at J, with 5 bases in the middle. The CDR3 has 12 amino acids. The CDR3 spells CASSQATYEQYF. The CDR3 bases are TGTGCCAGCAGCCAGGCCACCTACGAGCAGTACTTC.

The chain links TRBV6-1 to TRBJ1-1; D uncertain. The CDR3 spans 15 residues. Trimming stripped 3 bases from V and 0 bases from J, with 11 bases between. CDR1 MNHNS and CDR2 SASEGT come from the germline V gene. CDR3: CASSEVRGLNTEAFF. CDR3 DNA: TGTGCCAGCAGTGAGGTACGGGGATTGAACACTGAAGCTTTCTTT.

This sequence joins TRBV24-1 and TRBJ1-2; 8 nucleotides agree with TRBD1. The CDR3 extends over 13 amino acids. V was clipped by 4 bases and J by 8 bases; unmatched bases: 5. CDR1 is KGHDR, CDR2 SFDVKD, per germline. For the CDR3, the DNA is TGTGCCACCAGTGAATCCGGGACAGGAGGCTACACCTTC. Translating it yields CATSESGTGGYTF.

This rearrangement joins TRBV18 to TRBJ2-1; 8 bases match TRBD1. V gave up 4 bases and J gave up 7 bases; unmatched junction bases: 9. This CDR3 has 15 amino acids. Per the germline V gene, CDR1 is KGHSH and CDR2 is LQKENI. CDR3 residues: CASSRQGTTENEQFF. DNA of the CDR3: TGTGCCAGCTCACGACAGGGGACCACTGAGAATGAGCAGTTCTTC.

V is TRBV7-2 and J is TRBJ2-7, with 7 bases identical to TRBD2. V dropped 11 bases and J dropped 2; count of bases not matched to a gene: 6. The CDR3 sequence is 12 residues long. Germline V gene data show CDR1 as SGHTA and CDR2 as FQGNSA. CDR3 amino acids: CAAGSGTYEQYF. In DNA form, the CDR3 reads TGTGCCGCTGGGAGCGGGACCTACGAGCAGTACTTC. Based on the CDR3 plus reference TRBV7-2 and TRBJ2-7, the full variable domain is GAGVSQSPSNKVTEKGKDVELRCDPISGHTALYWYRQSLGQGLEFLIYFQGNSAPDKSGLPSDRFSAERTGGSVSTLTIQRTQQEDSAVYLCAAGSGTYEQYFGPGTRLTVT.

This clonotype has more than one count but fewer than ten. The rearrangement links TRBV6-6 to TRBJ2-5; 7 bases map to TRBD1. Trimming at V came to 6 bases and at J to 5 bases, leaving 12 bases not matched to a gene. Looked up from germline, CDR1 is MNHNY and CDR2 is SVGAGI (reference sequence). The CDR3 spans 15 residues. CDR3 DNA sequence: TGTGCCAGCAGCCCCCTCGACAGGGTGGGGGAGACCCAGTACTTC. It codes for CASSPLDRVGETQYF.

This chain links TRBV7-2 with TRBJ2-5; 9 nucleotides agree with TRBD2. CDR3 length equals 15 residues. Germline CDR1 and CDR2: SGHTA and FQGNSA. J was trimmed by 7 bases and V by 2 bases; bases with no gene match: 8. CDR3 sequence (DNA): TGTGCCAGCAGCTTATGGGTAGCGGGAGAGGGGACCCAGTACTTC. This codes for CASSLWVAGEGTQYF. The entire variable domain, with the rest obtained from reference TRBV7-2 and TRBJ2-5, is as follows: GAGVSQSPSNKVTEKGKDVELRCDPISGHTALYWYRQSLGQGLEFLIYFQGNSAPDKSGLPSDRFSAERTGGSVSTLTIQRTQQEDSAVYLCASSLWVAGEGTQYFGPGTRLLVL.

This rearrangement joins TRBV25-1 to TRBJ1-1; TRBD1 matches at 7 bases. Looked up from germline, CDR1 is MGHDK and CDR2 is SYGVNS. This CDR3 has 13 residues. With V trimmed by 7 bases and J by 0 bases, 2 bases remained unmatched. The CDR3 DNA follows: TGTGCCAGCAAGGGACAGATGAACACTGAAGCTTTCTTT. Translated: CASKGQMNTEAFF.

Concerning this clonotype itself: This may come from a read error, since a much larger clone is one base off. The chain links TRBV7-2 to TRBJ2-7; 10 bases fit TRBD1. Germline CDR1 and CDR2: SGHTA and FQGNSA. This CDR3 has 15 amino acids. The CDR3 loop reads CACSIDRGRFYEQYF. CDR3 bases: TGTGCCTGCAGCATAGACAGGGGGCGCTTTTACGAGCAGTACTTC. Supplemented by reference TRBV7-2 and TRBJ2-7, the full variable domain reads GAGVSQSPSNKVTEKGKDVELRCDPISGHTALYWYRQSLGQGLEFLIYFQGNSAPDKSGLPSDRFSAERTGGSVSTLTIQRTQQEDSAVYLCACSIDRGRFYEQYFGPGTRLTVT.

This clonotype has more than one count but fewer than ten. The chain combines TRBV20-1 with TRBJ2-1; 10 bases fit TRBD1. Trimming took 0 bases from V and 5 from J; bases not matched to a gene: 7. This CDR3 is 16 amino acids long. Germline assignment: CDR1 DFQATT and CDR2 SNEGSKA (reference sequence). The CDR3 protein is CSARDPDRGTHNEQFF. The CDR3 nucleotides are TGCAGTGCTAGAGATCCGGACAGGGGGACCCACAATGAGCAGTTCTTC.

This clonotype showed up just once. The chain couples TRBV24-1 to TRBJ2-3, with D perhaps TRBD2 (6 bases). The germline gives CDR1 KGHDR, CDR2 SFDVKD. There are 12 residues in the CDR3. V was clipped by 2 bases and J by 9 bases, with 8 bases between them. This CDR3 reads CATSDSEGTQYF. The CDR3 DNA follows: TGTGCCACCAGTGATTCGGAGGGGACGCAGTATTTT.